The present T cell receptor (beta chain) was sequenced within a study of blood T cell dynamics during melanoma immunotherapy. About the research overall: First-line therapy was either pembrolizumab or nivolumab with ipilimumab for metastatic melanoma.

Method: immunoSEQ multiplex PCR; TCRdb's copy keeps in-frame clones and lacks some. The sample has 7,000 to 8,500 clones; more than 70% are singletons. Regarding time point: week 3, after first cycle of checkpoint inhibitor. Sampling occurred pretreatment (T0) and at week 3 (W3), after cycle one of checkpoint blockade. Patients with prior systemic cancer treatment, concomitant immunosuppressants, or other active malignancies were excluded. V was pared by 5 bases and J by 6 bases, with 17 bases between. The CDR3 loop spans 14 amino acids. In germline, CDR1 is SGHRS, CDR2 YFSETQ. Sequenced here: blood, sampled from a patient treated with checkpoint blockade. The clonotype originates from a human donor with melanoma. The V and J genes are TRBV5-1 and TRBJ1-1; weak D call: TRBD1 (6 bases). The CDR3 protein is CASRPNLRGSEAFF. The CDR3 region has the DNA TGCGCCAGCAGACCGAACCTCAGGGGCTCTGAAGCTTTCTTT. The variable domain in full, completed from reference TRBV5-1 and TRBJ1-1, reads KAGVTQTPRYLIKTRGQQVTLSCSPISGHRSVSWYQQTPGQGLQFLFEYFSETQRNKGNFPGRFSGRQFSNSRSEMNVSTLELGDSALYLCASRPNLRGSEAFFGQGTRLTVV.